The present TCR beta chain was sequenced within a study of CD8 T cells in Susac syndrome. Reverse transcription of about 0.45 to 1 ug RNA was performed with random hexamers. TCRdb ran MiXCR on the immunoSEQ multiplex PCR reads and lists one entry per CDR3 protein. The repertoire includes approximately 120,000 distinct CDR3 sequences, over 90% of them detected once, and 0.13% to 0.15% sits in the top ten. V shed 8 bases, J shed 1 base, and the junction held 6 bases outside the gene matches. Germline V gene data show CDR1 as SNHLY and CDR2 as FYNNEI. The CDR3 spans 14 residues. This receptor was identified in a human donor in good health. The V gene is TRBV2, the J gene TRBJ2-5, with 8 bases that match TRBD2. Material: CD4+ T cells from PBMCs. The CDR3 sequence is CASSLTSVQETQYF. CDR3 nucleotide sequence: TGTGCCAGCTCCCTGACTAGCGTCCAAGAGACCCAGTACTTC.